The 5 T cell receptor beta chains below all came from one sample that was sequenced in a study of tumor-infiltrating lymphocytes in oesophageal squamous cell carcinoma. TCRdb itself ran the PCR reads through MiXCR, one entry per CDR3 protein. The data show around 6,200 distinct CDR3 sequences, about 14% seen once. Specimen: esophageal tumor tissue. Receptors were obtained from a male donor with esophageal squamous cell carcinoma.

With respect to this clonotype: This CDR3 fails to terminate in the conserved phenylalanine or tryptophan, so it likely reflects a read error. No DNA is shown, since the ends of the CDR3 on it are uncertain; the CDR3 is the one TCRdb lists. The chain carries TRBV7-2 and TRBJ2-7; TRBD1 is the table's D call and was not checked against the DNA. Germline CDR1 and CDR2: SGHTA and FQGNSA. From its first to its last residue, the CDR3 has 20 amino acids. The CDR3 region is CASSLRGRGAPVAYEQYFGS.

The chain is built from TRBV5-6 and TRBJ1-5; maybe TRBD1 (6 bases). The CDR3 loop spans 13 amino acids. Trimming took 3 bases from V and 4 from J, leaving 8 bases between them. CDR1 is SGHDT, CDR2 YYEEEE, per germline. CDR3 sequence reads: CASSWGHNQPQHF. The CDR3 coding sequence is TGTGCCAGCAGCTGGGGACATAATCAGCCCCAGCATTTT.

This clonotype is labeled medium-sized. The junction departs from germline at one end; a sequencing error may be responsible. The chain employs TRBV7-2 and TRBJ2-7; tentatively, D is TRBD1 (6 bases). This CDR3 comprises 15 residues. Germline V gene data show CDR1 as SGHTA and CDR2 as FQGNSA. The CDR3, as DNA: TGTGCCAGCAGCATACGCAGGGGTAAGGGTTCACCCCTCCACTTC. Its translation: CASSIRRGKGSPLHF.

Turning to this clonotype: No conserved phenylalanine or tryptophan is present at the end of the CDR3, so a read error is the likely explanation. Because the CDR3's place on the DNA is in doubt, the DNA is left out and the CDR3 is given as listed by TCRdb. The V and J genes are TRBV7-7 and TRBJ2-3; TRBD1, the table's D call, was not compared with the DNA. Germline V CDR1 and CDR2: SSHAT, FNYEAQ (reference sequence). The CDR3 spans 16 residues, counting both ends. CDR3 sequence reads: CASSLVGQKETQYFGP.

A few counts support this clonotype. The CDR3 ends on some other residue instead of the conserved phenylalanine or tryptophan, so this is likely a read error. The DNA is left out, because the CDR3 cannot be placed on it with certainty; the CDR3 is given as TCRdb lists it. The chain couples TRBV11-3 to TRBJ2-1. CDR1 and CDR2 from the germline V gene are SGHNT and YENEEA. Counting both end residues, the CDR3 totals 8 amino acids. CDR3 protein: CASSSFLS.